The 17 T cell receptor beta chains reported below all come from one sample, sequenced in a study of T cells in Graves' hyperthyroidism and ophthalmopathy (dated by TCRdb to about 2019). Receptors were amplified or captured by multiplex PCR. The instrument given in TCRdb is Illumina HiSeq 2000. TCR beta CDR3 regions were amplified from RNA transcripts. The first round of RT-PCR for the TCR CDR3 was performed with the HTBI primer set and the Qiagen OneStep RT-PCR kit. In-frame beta chains were kept once TCRdb had trimmed the public reads at Q25 with fastp and called clones with MiXCR. Each CDR3 protein gets just one entry, which takes the most common genes and DNA from the rows behind it. The sample table holds 660,000 or so distinct CDR3 sequences, of which about 45% were seen once. More than 7% of the sample rests with the top ten. Specimen: peripheral blood or thyroid tissue (not recorded which). The origin of the receptors is an adult man with Graves' disease, either hyperthyroidism or ophthalmopathy (not recorded which).

This clonotype has ten or more counts. The rearrangement joins TRBV29-1 to TRBJ1-6, with TRBD1 matching over 9 bases. V dropped 6 bases and J dropped 9; count of bases not matched to a gene: 9. From germline, CDR1 is SQVTM and CDR2 ANQGSEA. CDR3 length equals 14 residues. CDR3 bases: TGCAGCGTCTGGCCCCCGGACAGGGGTTCACCCCTCCACTTT. Amino acids: CSVWPPDRGSPLHF.

The chain is built from TRBV24-1 and TRBJ1-5; TRBD1 agrees at 10 bases. Per germline, CDR1 KGHDR and CDR2 SFDVKD. Trimming removed 7 bases from V and 1 base from J; junction bases left unmatched: 6. CDR3 length equals 16 residues. CDR3 bases: TGTGCCACCAGGTGGGACAGGGGTGGGAGCAATCAGCCCCAGCATTTT. This translates into CATRWDRGGSNQPQHF.

This clonotype appeared many times. The chain links TRBV10-3 to TRBJ2-2; 7 bases line up with TRBD1. This CDR3 spans 15 amino acids. Trimming took 3 bases from V and 5 from J; bases not matched to a gene: 6. The V gene's germline CDR1 is ENHRY and CDR2 SYGVKD. The DNA for the CDR3 is TGTGCCATCAGTGACACGGACAGGAGGACCGGGGAGCTGTTTTTT. As protein: CAISDTDRRTGELFF.

The chain recombines TRBV24-1 with TRBJ2-5; tentatively, D is TRBD1 (5 bases). This CDR3 contains 15 residues. Germline V gene sequence: CDR1 KGHDR, CDR2 SFDVKD. V gave up 0 bases and J gave up 5 bases, with 12 bases separating them. CDR3 nucleotides: TGTGCCACCAGTGATTTGAAGGGGCGAACTGAGACCCAGTACTTC. The encoded protein is CATSDLKGRTETQYF.

The chain couples TRBV5-1 to TRBJ2-7, with 7 positions matching TRBD1. Germline CDR1 reads SGHRS; CDR2 reads YFSETQ. V gave up 3 bases and J gave up 2 bases; unmatched junction bases: 5. CDR3 length: 14 residues. CDR3: CASSWNRGPYEQYF. The CDR3 region has the DNA TGCGCCAGCAGCTGGAACAGGGGTCCCTACGAGCAGTACTTC.

The J gene is TRBJ2-7, the V gene TRBV7-9; 11 nucleotides agree with TRBD2. Trimming at V came to 5 bases and at J to 4 bases, leaving 7 bases not matched to a gene. There are 15 residues in the CDR3. Per germline, CDR1 SEHNR and CDR2 FQNEAQ (reference sequence). The CDR3 protein is CASSPPTSGIYEQYF. In nucleotides, the CDR3 is TGTGCCAGCAGCCCGCCGACTAGCGGGATTTACGAGCAGTACTTC.

Points on this clonotype: A much bigger clone sits one base away, suggesting this may be a read error. The chain employs TRBV10-3 and TRBJ1-5; a possible D gene is TRBD1 (6 bases). The germline V and J ends were trimmed by 10 bases and 2 bases, with 18 bases remaining between them. Germline-derived CDR1 and CDR2 are ENHRY and SYGVKD. This CDR3 has 15 residues. The CDR3 reads CATIRGARGNQPQHF. The CDR3 coding sequence is TGTGCCACCATACGGGGGGCGAGGGGCAATCAGCCCCAGCATTTT.

V usage is TRBV7-9 and J usage is TRBJ2-5; 10 nucleotides match TRBD2. The CDR3 sequence is 15 residues long. After removal of 5 bases from V and 9 bases from J, the junction contained 12 bases not matched to a gene. CDR1 and CDR2 from the germline V gene are SEHNR and FQNEAQ (reference sequence). The CDR3 sequence is CASSLTTSGFEAQYF. The DNA of the CDR3 is TGTGCCAGCAGCCTTACGACTAGCGGGTTCGAGGCCCAGTACTTC. The complete variable domain, with remaining parts taken from reference TRBV7-9 and TRBJ2-5, reads DTGVSQNPRHKITKRGQNVTFRCDPISEHNRLYWYRQTLGQGPEFLTYFQNEAQLEKSRLLSDRFSAERPKGSFSTLEIQRTEQGDSAMYLCASSLTTSGFEAQYFGPGTRLLVL.

At least ten counts were recorded for this clonotype. The chain carries TRBV7-9 and TRBJ1-2; the D is unclear. Per the germline V gene, CDR1 is SEHNR and CDR2 is FQNEAQ (reference sequence). The CDR3 length is 14 residues. The V gene lost 5 bases and the J gene lost 2 bases, with 12 bases spanning the gap. CDR3 sequence (DNA): TGTGCCAGCAGCCCCGGGGTGGGGAACTATGGCTACACCTTC. Protein sequence: CASSPGVGNYGYTF.

This clonotype was seen only a few times. The gene calls are TRBV9 and TRBJ1-2; the D gene is possibly TRBD1 (6 bases). Germline CDR1 reads SGDLS; CDR2 reads YYNGEE. Trimming pared 3 bases from V and 3 bases from J, leaving 9 bases between. The length of the CDR3 is 13 residues. The CDR3 protein is CASSEGGHYGYTF. DNA of the CDR3: TGTGCCAGCAGCGAAGGGGGACACTATGGCTACACCTTC. Full variable domain (remainder filled in from reference TRBV9 and TRBJ1-2): DSGVTQTPKHLITATGQRVTLRCSPRSGDLSVYWYQQSLDQGLQFLIQYYNGEERAKGNILERFSAQQFPDLHSELNLSSLELGDSALYFCASSEGGHYGYTFGSGTRLTVV.

The V gene is TRBV7-9, the J gene TRBJ2-5, with a weak D call TRBD1 (6 bases). V was clipped by 6 bases and J by 0 bases, with 11 bases between them. CDR1 and CDR2 from the germline V gene are SEHNR and FQNEAQ (reference sequence). The CDR3 sequence is 14 residues long. CDR3 DNA: TGTGCCAGCAGTTCGGGACAAAACCAAGAGACCCAGTACTTC. This codes for CASSSGQNQETQYF.

This clonotype was seen ten or more times. This sequence joins TRBV10-3 and TRBJ1-1; D not resolved. CDR1 is ENHRY and CDR2 is SYGVKD in the germline V gene. Trimming removed 6 bases from V and 2 bases from J, with 10 bases in between. The CDR3 is 13 amino acids. The CDR3 nucleotides are TGTGCCATCAGCCCCTCGTTCAACACTGAAGCTTTCTTT. Translation gives CAISPSFNTEAFF.

The chain has TRBV2 and TRBJ1-4; the D is unclear. Germline values: CDR1 SNHLY, CDR2 FYNNEI. The germline V and J ends were trimmed by 5 bases and 6 bases, with 7 bases remaining between them. This CDR3 spans 12 amino acids. The CDR3, as DNA: TGTGCCAGCAGTTCGGGATATGAAAAACTGTTTTTT. It encodes CASSSGYEKLFF.

The chain recombines TRBV7-9 with TRBJ2-2; a possible D gene is TRBD2 (5 bases). V lost 1 base and J 6 bases, leaving 9 bases between the germline ends. The CDR3 is 14 residues long. The germline gives CDR1 SEHNR, CDR2 FQNEAQ (reference sequence). The CDR3 DNA reads TGTGCCAGCAGCTTAGAATACGGGGCCGGGGAGCTGTTTTTT. Translating it yields CASSLEYGAGELFF.

Note on this clonotype: With a much larger clone just one base away, this may be a read error. The chain joins TRBV7-9 to TRBJ1-3; D gene unclear. CDR1 is SEHNR and CDR2 is FQNEAQ in the germline V gene (reference sequence). The V gene lost 5 bases and the J gene lost 2 bases, with 13 bases spanning the gap. This CDR3 has 15 amino acids. The CDR3 nucleotides are TGTGCCAGCAGCGTAGATCCAGGCCCTGGAAACACCATATATTTT. Its protein product is CASSVDPGPGNTIYF.

In the case of this clonotype: With a much larger clone just one base away, this may be a read error. The V and J genes are TRBV20-1 and TRBJ1-2, with TRBD1 matching 9 bases. Germline V lookup: CDR1 DFQATT, CDR2 SNEGSKA (reference sequence). The CDR3 has 12 amino acids. The DNA for the CDR3 is TGCAGTGCCACGGACAGGGGTCGTGGCCACACCTTC. This translates into CSATDRGRGHTF.

This clonotype was detected only a few times. The V gene is TRBV7-2, the J gene TRBJ1-4, with 9 bases fitting TRBD1. V lost 6 bases, J lost 6 bases, and 20 bases stayed unmatched. CDR3 length: 19 amino acids. In germline, CDR1 is SGHTA, CDR2 FQGNSA. The CDR3 loop reads CASSYLPGQGRDEDEKLFF. Written as DNA, the CDR3 is TGTGCCAGCAGTTACTTACCGGGACAGGGAAGAGATGAGGATGAAAAACTGTTTTTT.